These T cell receptor beta chains were read from a single sample in a study of blood T cell repertoires in COVID-19. Libraries were prepared by immunoSEQ multiplex PCR; TCRdb keeps only in-frame clonotypes and omits some of them. The sample records 210,000 or so clones, around four fifths being singletons. Sequenced material: peripheral blood. The receptor set was obtained from a man between 45 and 60 years old with active or convalescent COVID-19. CDR3s include the opening cysteine and the closing phenylalanine or tryptophan. D genes are given only for firm matches.

j_gene,v_gene,d_gene,CDR3aa
TRBJ2-5,TRBV19,TRBD1,CASSIGTGRQETQYF
TRBJ1-2,TRBV18,.,CASSPSKGPLGYTF
TRBJ2-5,TRBV25-1,TRBD2,CASSEERGGLETQYF
TRBJ2-2,TRBV4-3,TRBD1,CASSQGLPGGASGELFF
TRBJ2-3,TRBV9,TRBD2,CASSVEMGTGGWDTQYF
TRBJ1-2,TRBV28,.,CASSLDSYGYTF
TRBJ1-1,TRBV2,.,CASSVEGPSTEAFF
TRBJ2-7,TRBV5-6,TRBD1,CASSWTGFYEQYF
TRBJ2-7,TRBV7-2,TRBD2,CASSPSTSGLPAYEQYF
TRBJ1-1,TRBV27,.,CASSFLQGNVNTEAFF
TRBJ2-1,TRBV11-2,TRBD1,CASSLFEGQGGNEQFF
TRBJ1-1,TRBV9,.,CASSALRWTEAFF
TRBJ1-2,TRBV6-5,.,CASQEGAGHGYTF
TRBJ2-7,TRBV12-3/TRBV12-4,.,CASSPQRWGEQYF
TRBJ1-3,TRBV18,TRBD1,CASSPMPGTEGNTIYF
TRBJ2-7,TRBV24-1,TRBD2,CATSDSAAASGMYEQYF
TRBJ1-1,TRBV3-1/TRBV3-2,.,CASSQDAAGVGMNTEAFF
TRBJ1-1,TRBV12-3/TRBV12-4,.,CASSLGGGKAFF
TRBJ2-7,TRBV15,TRBD2,CATSRVRESINEQYF
TRBJ1-2,TRBV5-4,TRBD1,CASSLGGQGYGYTF
TRBJ2-1,TRBV30,.,CAWSPLGGASRDSYNEQFF
TRBJ1-5,TRBV28,TRBD1,CASSLQGVQGPQHF
TRBJ1-5,TRBV19,.,CASKVLGQGGIQPQHF
TRBJ2-2,TRBV6-6,.,CASSLPGQRYTGELFF
TRBJ1-4,TRBV28,.,CASSVGGGTGEKLFF
TRBJ2-7,TRBV6-5,TRBD1,CAARQGATGAQYF
TRBJ1-1,TRBV30,TRBD1,CAWSVKDRGRTEAFF
TRBJ1-1,TRBV7-6,TRBD1,CASSSTGGATEAFF
TRBJ2-5,TRBV13,.,CASSLFRGRVQETQYF
TRBJ2-3,TRBV3-1/TRBV3-2,TRBD2,CASSPGLAGVTDTQYF
TRBJ1-3,TRBV19,.,CASSTQAVSGGNTIYF
TRBJ2-3,TRBV3-1/TRBV3-2,.,CASSQEGLSGVSTDTQYF
TRBJ1-2,TRBV5-1,.,CASSLGGGSNYGYTF
TRBJ1-2,TRBV28,.,CASRQGFGYTF
TRBJ2-7,TRBV6-5,.,CASSQQGYEQYF
TRBJ1-3,TRBV6-5,.,CAATRQNTIYF
TRBJ1-2,TRBV6-5,.,CASSYTVIYGYTF
TRBJ1-2,TRBV4-3,TRBD1,CASSQDPQGEYGYTF
TRBJ2-3,TRBV5-1,TRBD2,CASSPRTSGGFTHTDTQYF
TRBJ1-4,TRBV30,.,CAWRTPGGSNEKLFF
TRBJ1-2,TRBV19,.,CASSIPGIVNGYTF
TRBJ1-1,TRBV6-5,.,CASSYSGEAFF
TRBJ1-1,TRBV9,.,CASSDPGGTEAFF
TRBJ2-7,TRBV9,.,CASSPTGQGVYEQYF
TRBJ2-4,TRBV10-3,.,CASGVAKNIQYF
TRBJ2-7,TRBV5-6,.,CASSLLRTAYEQYF
TRBJ1-5,TRBV5-5,TRBD1,CASSSDGTANQPQHF
TRBJ1-1,TRBV7-2,TRBD1,CASSSAGAGGWGTEAFF
TRBJ2-3,TRBV9,TRBD2,CASSVAGLAGDGKYF
TRBJ1-6,TRBV2,.,CASKRGGGDRSPLHF
TRBJ1-2,TRBV6-5,.,CASSPDRHYGYTF
TRBJ2-2,TRBV4-3,TRBD2,CASSLLAGGTGELFF
TRBJ1-4,TRBV14,.,CASSPGETNEKLFF
TRBJ1-2,TRBV25-1,.,CASSVGESGYGYTF